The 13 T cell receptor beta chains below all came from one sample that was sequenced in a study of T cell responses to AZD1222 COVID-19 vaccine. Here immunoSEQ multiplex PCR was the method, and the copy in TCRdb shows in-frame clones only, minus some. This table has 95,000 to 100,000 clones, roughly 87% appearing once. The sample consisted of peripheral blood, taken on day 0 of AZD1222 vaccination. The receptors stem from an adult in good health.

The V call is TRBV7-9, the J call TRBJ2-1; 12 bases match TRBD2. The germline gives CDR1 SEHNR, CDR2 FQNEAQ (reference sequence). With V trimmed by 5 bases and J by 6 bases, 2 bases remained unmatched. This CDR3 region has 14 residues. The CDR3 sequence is CASSPSGGGNEQFF. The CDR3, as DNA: TGTGCCAGCAGCCCTAGCGGGGGGGGCAATGAGCAGTTCTTC.

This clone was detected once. The CDR3 DNA is TGTGCCAGCAGCTTAGGGATCGGACAGAACCTGGCTGAAGCTTTCTTT. As protein: CASSLGIGQNLAEAFF. The gene calls are TRBV5-6 and TRBJ1-1; D is possibly TRBD1 (6 bases). Germline V lookup: CDR1 SGHDT, CDR2 YYEEEE. The CDR3 is 16 amino acids. V was pared by 2 bases and J by 6 bases, with 20 bases between.

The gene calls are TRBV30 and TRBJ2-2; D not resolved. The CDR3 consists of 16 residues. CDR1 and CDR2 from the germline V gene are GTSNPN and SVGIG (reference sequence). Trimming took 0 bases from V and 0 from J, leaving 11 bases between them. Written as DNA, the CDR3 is TGTGCCTGGAGTGTGTTGGGCCCTGCGAACACCGGGGAGCTGTTTTTT. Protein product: CAWSVLGPANTGELFF. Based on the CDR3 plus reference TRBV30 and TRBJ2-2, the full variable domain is SQTIHQWPATLVQPVGSPLSLECTVEGTSNPNLYWYRQAAGRGLQLLFYSVGIGQISSEVPQNLSASRPQDRQFILSSKKLLLSDSGFYLCAWSVLGPANTGELFFGEGSRLTVL.

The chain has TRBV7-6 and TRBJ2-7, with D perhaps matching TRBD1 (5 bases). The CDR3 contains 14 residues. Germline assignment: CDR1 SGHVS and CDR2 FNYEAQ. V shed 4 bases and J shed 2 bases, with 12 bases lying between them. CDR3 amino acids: CASSSHDSTYEQYF. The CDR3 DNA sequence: TGTGCCAGCAGCTCCCACGACAGCACCTACGAGCAGTACTTC.

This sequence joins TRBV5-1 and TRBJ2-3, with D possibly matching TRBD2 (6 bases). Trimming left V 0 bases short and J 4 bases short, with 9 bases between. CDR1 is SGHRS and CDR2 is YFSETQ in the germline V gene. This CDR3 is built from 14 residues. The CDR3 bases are TGCGCCAGCAGCTTGGGACAGCGGGCAGATACGCAGTATTTT. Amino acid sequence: CASSLGQRADTQYF.

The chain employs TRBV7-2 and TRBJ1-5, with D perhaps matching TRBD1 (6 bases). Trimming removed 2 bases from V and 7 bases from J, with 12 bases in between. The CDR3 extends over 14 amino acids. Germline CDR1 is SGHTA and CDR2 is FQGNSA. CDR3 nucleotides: TGTGCCAGCAGCTTATACAGGGCCGGCCAGCCCCAGCATTTT. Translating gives CASSLYRAGQPQHF.

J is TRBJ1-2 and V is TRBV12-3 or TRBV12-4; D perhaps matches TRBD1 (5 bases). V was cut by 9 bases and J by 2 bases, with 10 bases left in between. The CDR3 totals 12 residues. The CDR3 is CASEGLNYGYTF. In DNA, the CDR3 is TGTGCCAGTGAGGGGCTAAACTATGGCTACACCTTC.

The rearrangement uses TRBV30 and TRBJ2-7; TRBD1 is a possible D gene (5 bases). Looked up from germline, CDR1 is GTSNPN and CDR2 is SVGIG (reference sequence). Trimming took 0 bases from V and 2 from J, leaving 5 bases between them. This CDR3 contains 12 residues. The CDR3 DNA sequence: TGTGCCTGGAGTGTAGGGGCCTACGAGCAGTACTTC. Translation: CAWSVGAYEQYF.

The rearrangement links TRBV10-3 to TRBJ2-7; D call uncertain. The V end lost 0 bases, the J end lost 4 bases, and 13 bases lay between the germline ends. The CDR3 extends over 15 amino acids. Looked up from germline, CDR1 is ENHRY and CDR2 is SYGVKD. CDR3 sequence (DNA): TGTGCCATCAGTGAGTCTAAAGTGGCACAGTACGAGCAGTACTTC. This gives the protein CAISESKVAQYEQYF.

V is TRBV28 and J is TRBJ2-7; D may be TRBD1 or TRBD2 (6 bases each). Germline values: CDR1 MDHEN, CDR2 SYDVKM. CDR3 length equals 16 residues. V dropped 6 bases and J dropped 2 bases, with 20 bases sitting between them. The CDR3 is CASSQKWLRDTYEQYF. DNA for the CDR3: TGTGCCAGCAGCCAGAAATGGTTGCGGGACACCTACGAGCAGTACTTC.

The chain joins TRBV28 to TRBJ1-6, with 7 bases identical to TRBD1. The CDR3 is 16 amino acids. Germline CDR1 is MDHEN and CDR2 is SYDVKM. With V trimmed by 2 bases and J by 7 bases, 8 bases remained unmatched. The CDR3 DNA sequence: TGTGCCAGCAGTTTAGTCAACAGGGGAGGGAATTCACCCCTCCACTTT. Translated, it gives CASSLVNRGGNSPLHF.

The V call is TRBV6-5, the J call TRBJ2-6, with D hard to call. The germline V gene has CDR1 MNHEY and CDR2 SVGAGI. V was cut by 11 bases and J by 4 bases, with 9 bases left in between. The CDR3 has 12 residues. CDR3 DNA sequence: TGTGCCGCTAGTACCGGGGCCAACGTCCTGACTTTC. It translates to CAASTGANVLTF.

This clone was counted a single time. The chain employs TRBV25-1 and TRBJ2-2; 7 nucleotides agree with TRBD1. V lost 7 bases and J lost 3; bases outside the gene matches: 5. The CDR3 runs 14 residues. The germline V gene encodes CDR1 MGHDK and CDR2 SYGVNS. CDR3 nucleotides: TGTGCCAGCATTTACGACAGGGACACCGGGGAGCTGTTTTTT. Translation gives CASIYDRDTGELFF.